This TCR beta chain was recorded in a study of blood T cell repertoires in COVID-19. Whole-study context: The United States, Italy and Spain were the sources of the acute and convalescent COVID-19 samples.

The length of the CDR3 is 16 residues. Germline V gene data show CDR1 as SEHNR and CDR2 as FQNEAQ (reference sequence). V was clipped by 1 base and J by 4 bases; unmatched bases: 9. Sequencing was performed with immunoSEQ multiplex PCR; in TCRdb, only in-frame clones are kept and a portion is missing. The sample holds 95,000 to 150,000 clones; 82% are singletons and the top ten take 3.5% to 5.5%. Sequences were obtained from peripheral blood. The receptor comes from a woman in her 70s with acute or convalescent COVID-19. The J gene is TRBJ2-5, the V gene TRBV7-9; the match to TRBD2 covers 7 bases. The DNA of the CDR3 is TGTGCCAGCAGCTTAGGCGGGGGAGTTGGGTTAGAGACCCAGTACTTC. It encodes CASSLGGGVGLETQYF.